The text below deals with one T cell receptor beta chain. Its antigen is as yet unknown. This record belongs to a study of response to subunit inactivated influenza vaccine. Whole-study results and caveats: Authors proposed each seasonal influenza vaccination draws in few new T cells.

TCRdb ran MiXCR on the RT-PCR reads and lists one entry per CDR3 protein. There are about 650,000 distinct CDR3 sequences in the sample; approximately 14% occur only once, and approximately 7.6% lies in the top ten. Per germline, CDR1 DFQATT and CDR2 SNEGSKA (reference sequence). After removal of 6 bases from V and 0 bases from J, the junction contained 9 bases not matched to a gene. CDR3 length: 15 amino acids. The receptor's source is a man aged 50-60 years who received an inactivated influenza vaccine. The gene calls are TRBV20-1 and TRBJ2-5, with 8 bases that match TRBD1. The material sequenced was PBMCs from blood, taken approximately 15 days before vaccination. CDR3 sequence (DNA): TGCAGTGCCCCCCGCCGGACAGGGCACCAAGAGACCCAGTACTTC. Its protein product is CSAPRRTGHQETQYF.